One sample yielded the 21 T cell receptor beta chains listed below, sequenced in a study of CD8 T cells in ankylosing spondylitis. TCRdb re-analysed the 5' RACE reads in MiXCR, keeping a single row per CDR3 protein. The table lists roughly 230,000 distinct CDR3 sequences, about 10% of them singletons, with approximately 2.5% in the top ten. Material: blood, either unsorted or a sorted T cell fraction (not recorded which). The receptors were gathered from a male donor with ankylosing spondylitis or in good health (not recorded which).

This clonotype was recorded at least ten times. V and J are TRBV10-3 and TRBJ1-1, with 7 bases lining up with TRBD1. Germline lookup yields CDR1 ENHRY and CDR2 SYGVKD. CDR3 length: 15 amino acids. V was pared by 2 bases and J by 4 bases, with 7 bases of the junction left unmatched. CDR3 in amino acids: CAISEMRGPGTEAFF. In nucleotides, the CDR3 is TGTGCCATCAGTGAGATGAGGGGGCCCGGCACTGAAGCTTTCTTT.

In this sample, this clonotype turned up many times. The rearrangement joins TRBV12-3 or TRBV12-4 to TRBJ2-2; D uncertain. This CDR3 contains 14 residues. Trimming removed 7 bases from V and 4 bases from J, with 13 bases in between. The CDR3 DNA is TGTGCCAGCACCCCGCAGGCTTTCACCGGGGAGCTGTTTTTT. Its translation: CASTPQAFTGELFF.

This clonotype was observed at least ten times. The chain links TRBV6-5 to TRBJ2-6; D is unresolved. The CDR3 extends over 14 amino acids. Between the trimmed V and J ends, which lost 4 bases and 0 bases, there was a span of 4 bases. The V gene's germline CDR1 is MNHEY and CDR2 SVGAGI. CDR3 nucleotides: TGTGCCAGCAGTTGGGACTCTGGGGCCAACGTCCTGACTTTC. It codes for CASSWDSGANVLTF.

The chain joins TRBV3-1 to TRBJ2-7; a possible D gene is TRBD2 (6 bases). CDR1 is LGHDT and CDR2 is YNNKEL in the germline V gene (reference sequence). The CDR3 has 16 residues. V lost 0 bases, J lost 2 bases, and 14 bases lay in between. The CDR3 bases are TGTGCCAGCAGCCAAGATTGGAGGGGCTCGGCCTACGAGCAGTACTTC. Translating gives CASSQDWRGSAYEQYF.

The chain joins TRBV19 to TRBJ2-7; D is unclear. Trimming cost V 6 bases and J 0 bases, with 9 bases left between them. CDR3 length: 13 residues. Germline CDR1 is LNHDA and CDR2 is SQIVND (reference sequence). The CDR3 region has the DNA TGTGCCAGTAGCCACGGGCCCTCCTACGAGCAGTACTTC. Translated, it gives CASSHGPSYEQYF.

This clonotype was detected a few times. This rearrangement joins TRBV3-1 to TRBJ1-1, with no clear D. Trimming shortened V by 6 bases and J by 3 bases, and 14 bases separated the two germline ends. There are 14 residues in the CDR3. Germline values: CDR1 LGHDT, CDR2 YNNKEL (reference sequence). Written as DNA, the CDR3 is TGTGCCAGCAGGCCGATGGAATCGGACACTGAAGCTTTCTTT. Translated, it gives CASRPMESDTEAFF.

This clonotype has just a few counts. V gene TRBV4-2 combines with J gene TRBJ2-4; TRBD2 agrees at 13 bases. CDR1 is LGHNA, CDR2 YNFKEQ, per germline. CDR3 size: 20 residues. With V trimmed by 3 bases and J by 3 bases, 14 bases remained unmatched. The CDR3 protein is CASSHSLRLAGGRDKNIQYF. As DNA, the CDR3 is TGTGCCAGCAGCCATTCTCTTAGACTAGCGGGGGGCCGGGACAAAAACATTCAGTACTTC.

At least ten counts were recorded for this clonotype. This sequence joins TRBV5-6 and TRBJ2-7; 11 bases match TRBD1. V was clipped by 4 bases and J by 7 bases; unmatched bases: 7. The length of the CDR3 is 14 residues. The germline V gene encodes CDR1 SGHDT and CDR2 YYEEEE. Here the CDR3 DNA reads TGTGCCAGCAGCGCCGGACAGGGGGCTCGGGAGCAGTACTTC. Encoded protein: CASSAGQGAREQYF.

This clonotype was observed many times. V gene TRBV20-1 combines with J gene TRBJ2-7; 9 bases are a match to TRBD2. From germline, CDR1 is DFQATT and CDR2 SNEGSKA (reference sequence). CDR3 size: 14 residues. Trimming took 6 bases from V and 0 from J; bases not matched to a gene: 6. The CDR3 coding sequence is TGCAGTGCGGTGACTAGCGGTCGCTCCTACGAGCAGTACTTC. This gives the protein CSAVTSGRSYEQYF.

This chain links TRBV7-2 with TRBJ1-5; 10 bases fit TRBD1. Germline V gene data show CDR1 as SGHTA and CDR2 as FQGNSA. The J segment lost 7 bases and the V segment lost 1 base, leaving 4 bases of the junction unmatched. The CDR3 length is 15 residues. The CDR3 coding sequence is TGTGCCAGCAGCTTAGGATGGGACAGGGGCCAGCCCCAGCATTTT. Its translation is CASSLGWDRGQPQHF.

This clonotype was seen only a few times. V and J are TRBV20-1 and TRBJ2-7; 7 bases agree with TRBD1. Germline loops: CDR1 DFQATT, CDR2 SNEGSKA (reference sequence). The CDR3 has 14 amino acids. With 0 bases clipped from V and 4 bases from J, the junction kept 6 bases outside the gene matches. The CDR3 nucleotides are TGCAGTGCTAGAGACGGACAGGCCTTATACGAGCAGTACTTC. Translated: CSARDGQALYEQYF.

This clonotype was counted many times. The chain joins TRBV6-1 to TRBJ2-3; 13 nucleotides agree with TRBD2. In germline, CDR1 is MNHNS, CDR2 SASEGT. The ends lost 6 bases at V and 1 base at J; junction bases unmatched: 10. The CDR3 spans 18 residues. The CDR3 sequence is CASRGGLAGAQGTDTQYF. In DNA form, the CDR3 reads TGTGCCAGCAGGGGCGGACTAGCGGGAGCTCAGGGCACAGATACGCAGTATTTT.

The table lists this clonotype with many counts. The chain combines TRBV29-1 with TRBJ2-5; 8 bases are shared with TRBD1. The ends lost 3 bases at V and 5 bases at J; junction bases unmatched: 8. This CDR3 comprises 14 residues. The V gene's germline CDR1 is SQVTM and CDR2 ANQGSEA. CDR3 sequence: CSVDWTGRGETQYF. The CDR3 DNA follows: TGCAGCGTTGATTGGACAGGGAGAGGGGAGACCCAGTACTTC.

In its sample, this clonotype was seen many times. The V gene is TRBV20-1, the J gene TRBJ2-1; 7 positions match TRBD2. Trimming took 7 bases from V and 6 from J; bases not matched to a gene: 6. Germline lookup yields CDR1 DFQATT and CDR2 SNEGSKA (reference sequence). CDR3 length: 12 residues. CDR3 region: CSGKRGTNEQFF. CDR3 sequence (DNA): TGCAGTGGAAAGCGGGGAACCAATGAGCAGTTCTTC.

This clonotype was picked up many times. The chain has TRBV5-1 and TRBJ2-3, with 7 bases fitting TRBD2. Germline CDR1 and CDR2: SGHRS and YFSETQ. Germline trimming cut 2 bases from V and 3 bases from J; bases unmatched to any gene: 3. CDR3 size: 14 residues. The CDR3 nucleotides read TGCGCCAGCAGCTTAAGTAGCGGGACAGATACGCAGTATTTT. Protein product: CASSLSSGTDTQYF.

In this sample, this clonotype turned up many times. The rearrangement links TRBV5-1 to TRBJ2-3; 10 bases match TRBD2. Germline V gene sequence: CDR1 SGHRS, CDR2 YFSETQ. J gave up 1 base and V 0 bases, and 2 bases lay outside the gene matches. The CDR3 has 16 amino acids. Here the CDR3 DNA reads TGCGCCAGCAGCTTGGGGGGGACTAGCGGCACAGATACGCAGTATTTT. Translation: CASSLGGTSGTDTQYF.

This clonotype has ten or more counts. This rearrangement joins TRBV12-3 or TRBV12-4 to TRBJ2-1; TRBD2 agrees at 14 bases. The CDR3 runs to 16 residues. J lost 8 bases, V lost 5 bases, and 8 bases had no gene match. The CDR3, as DNA: TGTGCCAGCAGTCCCATTGGGACTAGCGGGGGCTATGAGCAGTTCTTC. Translation gives CASSPIGTSGGYEQFF.

This clonotype was recorded a few times. The genes are TRBV2 and TRBJ2-3, with 8 bases matching TRBD2. The CDR3 spans 15 residues. Germline V gene data show CDR1 as SNHLY and CDR2 as FYNNEI. With V trimmed by 4 bases and J by 4 bases, 7 bases remained unmatched. The CDR3 coding sequence is TGTGCCAGCAGTGTCCTAGCGGGCCCGGCAGATACGCAGTATTTT. It codes for CASSVLAGPADTQYF.

This clonotype appeared a few times. The V call is TRBV15, the J call TRBJ1-1; D is undetermined. V gave up 0 bases and J gave up 1 base, with 21 bases separating them. Germline V gene sequence: CDR1 LNHNV, CDR2 YYDKDF (reference sequence). The CDR3 extends over 19 amino acids. CDR3 in DNA: TGTGCCACCAGCAGAGATACGAGGGAGGGAGCCGGGAAGAACACTGAAGCTTTCTTT. It specifies CATSRDTREGAGKNTEAFF.

In regard to this clonotype: This may be a read error: a much more frequent sequence differs by one nucleotide. V gene TRBV12-2 combines with J gene TRBJ2-1; the table assigns TRBD1, which was not confirmed against the DNA. TRBV12-2 is described as a pseudogene. The CDR3 is 13 residues long. The CDR3: CASRSLQGDEQFF. The CDR3 nucleotides are TGTGCAAGTCGCTCTTTACAGGGCGATGAGCAGTTCTTC.

This clonotype showed up many times. The CDR3 sequence is CSLRGVDSGNTIYF. Here the CDR3 DNA reads TGCAGTCTCAGGGGCGTAGACTCTGGAAACACCATATATTTT. This chain joins TRBV20-1 and TRBJ1-3; a possible D gene is TRBD1 (6 bases). This CDR3 is 14 amino acids long. V was trimmed by 8 bases and J by 0 bases, leaving 14 bases between them. CDR1 is DFQATT, CDR2 SNEGSKA, per germline (reference sequence).